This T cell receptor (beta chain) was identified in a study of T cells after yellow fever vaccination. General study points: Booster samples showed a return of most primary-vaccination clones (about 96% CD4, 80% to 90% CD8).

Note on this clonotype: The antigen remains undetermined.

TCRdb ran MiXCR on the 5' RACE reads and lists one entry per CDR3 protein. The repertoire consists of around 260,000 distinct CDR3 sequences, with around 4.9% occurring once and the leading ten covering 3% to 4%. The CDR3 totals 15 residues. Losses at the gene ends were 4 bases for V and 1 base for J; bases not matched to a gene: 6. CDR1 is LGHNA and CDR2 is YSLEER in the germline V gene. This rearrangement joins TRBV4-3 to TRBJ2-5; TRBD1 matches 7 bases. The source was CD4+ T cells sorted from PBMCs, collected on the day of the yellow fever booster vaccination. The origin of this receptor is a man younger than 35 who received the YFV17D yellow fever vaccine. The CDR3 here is CASSLTGTAQETQYF. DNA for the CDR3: TGCGCCAGCAGCCTAACCGGGACAGCCCAAGAGACCCAGTACTTC.